Reported below is one T cell receptor beta chain. As yet, its antigen is unknown. CDR1 is SGDLS and CDR2 is YYNGEE in the germline V gene. V was trimmed by 3 bases and J by 4 bases, leaving 10 bases between them. The length of the CDR3 is 14 residues. The data originate from a study of cytomegalovirus exposure and HLA in healthy donors. Overall study findings and caveats: Reports credit the classifier with highly specific, highly sensitive diagnosis of cytomegalovirus status.

The PCR contained 60 Vbeta and 13 Jbeta primers. Profiling relied on immunoSEQ multiplex PCR, and the TCRdb table lists in-frame clones only, not all of them. The repertoire has about 140,000 clones, 76% of them found once; the top ten carry 1.8%. The sample taken for sequencing was PBMCs. The gene calls are TRBV9 and TRBJ2-2, with D possibly matching TRBD2 (7 bases). This clonotype originated in a female donor in good health and CMV-seropositive. CDR3 DNA sequence: TGTGCCAGCAGCGAGGGGGGGCCCACCGGGGAGCTGTTTTTT. Translating gives CASSEGGPTGELFF.